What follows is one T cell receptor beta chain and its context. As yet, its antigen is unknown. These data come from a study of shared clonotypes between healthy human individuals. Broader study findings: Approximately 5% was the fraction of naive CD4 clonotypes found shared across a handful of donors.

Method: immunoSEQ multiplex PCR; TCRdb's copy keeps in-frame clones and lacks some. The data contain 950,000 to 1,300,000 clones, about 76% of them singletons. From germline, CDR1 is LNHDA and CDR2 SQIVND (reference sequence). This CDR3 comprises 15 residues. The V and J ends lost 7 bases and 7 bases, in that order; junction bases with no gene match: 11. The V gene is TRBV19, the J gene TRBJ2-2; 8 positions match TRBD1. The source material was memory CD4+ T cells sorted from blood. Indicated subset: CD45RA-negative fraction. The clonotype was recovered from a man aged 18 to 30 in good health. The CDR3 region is CASTPGQGGIGELFF. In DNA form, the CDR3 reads TGTGCCAGTACCCCCGGACAGGGCGGGATCGGGGAGCTGTTTTTT.